The 20 T cell receptor beta chains presented below share a single source sample, sequenced in a study of T cells in tuberculosis. The assay was immunoSEQ multiplex PCR, and TCRdb's table has in-frame clones only and misses some. The sample shows approximately 22,000 clones, 70% to 85% of them seen only once. Described time point: new active TB diagnosis, blood taken before or within 7 days of starting treatment. This specimen consisted of PBMCs, obtained at tuberculosis diagnosis. The receptors were sampled from an adult with tuberculosis.

The chain combines TRBV5-3 with TRBJ2-7; 7 bases map to TRBD2. TRBV5-3 carries the ORF label, with uncertain function. There are 15 residues in the CDR3. With 4 bases clipped from V and 5 bases from J, the junction kept 12 bases outside the gene matches. The CDR3 spells CARSLLKREINEQYF. DNA of the CDR3: TGTGCCAGAAGCCTCCTGAAGCGGGAAATCAACGAGCAGTACTTC.

The genes are TRBV30 and TRBJ2-5; 8 bases fit TRBD2. There are 13 residues in the CDR3. Per the germline V gene, CDR1 is GTSNPN and CDR2 is SVGIG (reference sequence). Trimming cost V 5 bases and J 9 bases; bases outside gene matches: 11. CDR3 DNA sequence: TGTGCCTGGTCGAATAGCGGGGCGGGGGCCCAGTACTTC. Amino acids: CAWSNSGAGAQYF.

CDR3 loop: CATSRKRTGDSGANVLTF. The DNA of the CDR3 is TGTGCCACCAGCAGAAAAAGGACAGGGGACTCTGGGGCCAACGTCCTGACTTTC. The chain carries TRBV15 and TRBJ2-6; 9 nucleotides agree with TRBD1. The V and J ends lost 2 bases and 0 bases, in that order; junction bases with no gene match: 5. This CDR3 has 18 amino acids. The germline CDR1 and CDR2 sequences are LNHNV and YYDKDF (reference sequence).

The chain's CDR3 is CSVGEGDYEQYF. In DNA form, the CDR3 reads TGCAGCGTTGGAGAGGGAGACTACGAGCAGTACTTC. The rearrangement uses TRBV29-1 and TRBJ2-7, with D possibly matching TRBD2 (5 bases). Looked up from germline, CDR1 is SQVTM and CDR2 is ANQGSEA. The CDR3 covers 12 residues. Trimming took off 4 bases at V and 3 bases at J, with 10 bases between the two ends.

This chain connects TRBV6-1 to TRBJ2-2, with 9 positions matching TRBD2. The CDR3 has 16 residues. V shed 4 bases, J shed 0 bases, and the junction held 3 bases outside the gene matches. The germline V gene encodes CDR1 MNHNS and CDR2 SASEGT. CDR3 amino acids: CASSGRLAANTGELFF. The CDR3, as DNA: TGTGCCAGCAGTGGCCGACTAGCGGCGAACACCGGGGAGCTGTTTTTT.

The chain employs TRBV28 and TRBJ1-2, with 8 bases fitting TRBD1. There are 16 residues in the CDR3. V trimming: 2 bases; J trimming: 5 bases; junction bases outside the gene matches: 10. The germline V gene encodes CDR1 MDHEN and CDR2 SYDVKM. CDR3 residues: CASSLLLDRGWYGYTF. DNA for the CDR3: TGTGCCAGCAGTTTACTCCTCGACAGGGGTTGGTATGGCTACACCTTC.

In DNA, the CDR3 is TGTGCCAGCTCACCTGTAGGGGGCCCCACTGAAGCTTTCTTT. It codes for CASSPVGGPTEAFF. The chain couples TRBV18 to TRBJ1-1; 7 bases agree with TRBD1. The CDR3 is 14 residues long. Germline values: CDR1 KGHSH, CDR2 LQKENI. V shed 3 bases and J 4 bases; nucleotides not matched to a gene: 5.

The CDR3 nucleotides are TGCGCCAGCAGCCCGGGTCCTAGGGGCACTGAAGCTTTCTTT. Protein sequence: CASSPGPRGTEAFF. The genes are TRBV10-1 and TRBJ1-1, with D perhaps matching TRBD1 (5 bases). The V gene's germline CDR1 is WNHNN and CDR2 SYGVQD (reference sequence). The V end was cut by 6 bases, the J end by 4 bases, with 15 bases between. CDR3 length: 14 amino acids.

The chain uses TRBV2 and TRBJ1-1; D might be TRBD1 (6 bases). Trimming pared 3 bases from V and 2 bases from J, leaving 7 bases between. The germline CDR1 and CDR2 sequences are SNHLY and FYNNEI. The CDR3 covers 13 residues. In nucleotides, the CDR3 is TGTGCCAGCAGTGACAGGGGTAACACTGAAGCTTTCTTT. It encodes CASSDRGNTEAFF.

The CDR3 protein is CASSSPGTSYEQYF. CDR3 sequence (DNA): TGCGCCAGCAGCTCCCCCGGGACTAGCTACGAGCAGTACTTC. This sequence joins TRBV5-1 and TRBJ2-7, with TRBD2 matching over 8 bases. V was clipped by 3 bases and J by 3 bases; unmatched bases: 5. Germline-derived CDR1 and CDR2 are SGHRS and YFSETQ. The CDR3 runs to 14 residues.

This sequence joins TRBV28 and TRBJ2-7; 9 positions agree with TRBD2. The CDR3 totals 15 residues. J was trimmed by 0 bases and V by 5 bases; bases with no gene match: 5. CDR1 MDHEN and CDR2 SYDVKM come from the germline V gene. This CDR3 reads CASSLTSGYSYEQYF. For the CDR3, the DNA is TGTGCCAGCAGTCTTACTAGCGGGTACTCCTACGAGCAGTACTTC.

There are a few counts of this clone. The rearrangement joins TRBV29-1 to TRBJ1-1; D possibly corresponds to TRBD1 (6 bases). Germline CDR1 SQVTM, CDR2 ANQGSEA. The CDR3 runs 14 residues. V lost 0 bases and J 4 bases, leaving 12 bases between the germline ends. The DNA for the CDR3 is TGCAGCGTTGAAGATCGGCAGGGGAGCACTGAAGCTTTCTTT. This encodes CSVEDRQGSTEAFF.

This chain links TRBV19 with TRBJ2-2; 11 bases are shared with TRBD2. Germline CDR1 reads LNHDA; CDR2 reads SQIVND (reference sequence). V lost 5 bases to trimming and J lost 4 bases; unmatched junction nucleotides: 9. The CDR3 spans 17 residues. The CDR3 here is CASSSPTSGIITGELFF. The DNA of the CDR3 is TGTGCCAGTAGTTCTCCGACTAGCGGGATTATCACCGGGGAGCTGTTTTTT. Looking up the rest from reference TRBV19 and TRBJ2-2 gives the full variable domain: DGGITQSPKYLFRKEGQNVTLSCEQNLNHDAMYWYRQDPGQGLRLIYYSQIVNDFQKGDIAEGYSVSREKKESFPLTVTSAQKNPTAFYLCASSSPTSGIITGELFFGEGSRLTVL.

Written as DNA, the CDR3 is TGTGCCAGCAGTGTGCCTAGCTCCTACAATGAGCAGTTCTTC. As protein: CASSVPSSYNEQFF. The chain joins TRBV6-1 to TRBJ2-1; D not resolved. The CDR3 length is 14 residues. From germline, CDR1 is MNHNS and CDR2 SASEGT. Trimming pared 4 bases from V and 0 bases from J, leaving 7 bases between.

The genes are TRBV19 and TRBJ1-1; no firm D call. Germline V gene sequence: CDR1 LNHDA, CDR2 SQIVND (reference sequence). The CDR3 consists of 14 residues. Trimming removed 6 bases at V and 0 bases at J, with 11 bases between. The CDR3 spells CASSQAVMNTEAFF. CDR3 DNA: TGTGCCAGTAGCCAGGCAGTTATGAACACTGAAGCTTTCTTT.

This chain connects TRBV6-5 to TRBJ1-1; 8 positions match TRBD1. Per the germline V gene, CDR1 is MNHEY and CDR2 is SVGAGI. The trim removed 6 bases at V and 1 base at J, leaving 1 base unmatched. The CDR3 is 13 amino acids. This CDR3 reads CASRGTGNTEAFF. The CDR3 nucleotides are TGTGCCAGCAGGGGGACAGGGAACACTGAAGCTTTCTTT.

This chain connects TRBV19 to TRBJ1-1, with unresolved D. Germline V gives CDR1 LNHDA, CDR2 SQIVND (reference sequence). The CDR3 loop spans 13 amino acids. Trimming took off 2 bases at V and 1 base at J, with 5 bases between the two ends. Written as DNA, the CDR3 is TGTGCCAGTAGTATAACCGGGAACACTGAAGCTTTCTTT. Translating gives CASSITGNTEAFF.

The chain carries TRBV13 and TRBJ1-6; 10 bases map to TRBD1. This CDR3 contains 14 residues. Germline lookup yields CDR1 PRHDT and CDR2 FYEKMQ (reference sequence). The J segment lost 7 bases and the V segment lost 3 bases, leaving 0 bases of the junction unmatched. CDR3 protein: CASSLTGGNSPLHF. The DNA for the CDR3 is TGTGCCAGCAGCTTGACAGGGGGCAATTCACCCCTCCACTTT.

The chain couples TRBV30 to TRBJ2-3, with TRBD2 matching over 8 bases. The CDR3 consists of 13 residues. With V trimmed by 6 bases and J by 1 base, 3 bases remained unmatched. Per the germline V gene, CDR1 is GTSNPN and CDR2 is SVGIG (reference sequence). DNA of the CDR3: TGTGCCTGCGGGCGGGGGGGCACAGATACGCAGTATTTT. This translates into CACGRGGTDTQYF.

The chain carries TRBV25-1 and TRBJ2-7; 8 positions agree with TRBD1. V was pared by 4 bases and J by 1 base, with 6 bases of the junction left unmatched. The germline gives CDR1 MGHDK, CDR2 SYGVNS. The CDR3 has 15 amino acids. The CDR3 coding sequence is TGTGCCAGCAGTGGGACAGGGTCCGAATCCTACGAGCAGTACTTC. Residues: CASSGTGSESYEQYF.